A single T cell receptor beta chain is shown here with its context. The sample has other DNA sequences that encode this CDR3 too. This table comes from immunoSEQ multiplex PCR, and its TCRdb copy is limited to in-frame clones, with some not included. The sample has 2 million to 2.5 million clones; 93% are singletons. This sample stems from a study of shared clonotypes between healthy human individuals. Study context: The people who gave samples were a couple of women and three men aged 18 to 49.

The sequencing sample was made of naive CD4+ T cells from PBMCs. Subset noted: CD45RA+ positively selected. This receptor was taken from a man aged 18 to 29 in good health. Some clones in this sample may be carry-over from other donors' samples.

The CDR3: CASRRTSGTYEQYF. The DNA for the CDR3 is TGTGCCAGCAGGAGGACTAGCGGTACCTACGAGCAGTACTTC. The rearrangement uses TRBV28 and TRBJ2-7; 10 bases are a match to TRBD2. The CDR3 is 14 amino acids. Germline V lookup: CDR1 MDHEN, CDR2 SYDVKM. Unmatched junction bases numbered 4, after V lost 6 bases and J lost 2 bases.